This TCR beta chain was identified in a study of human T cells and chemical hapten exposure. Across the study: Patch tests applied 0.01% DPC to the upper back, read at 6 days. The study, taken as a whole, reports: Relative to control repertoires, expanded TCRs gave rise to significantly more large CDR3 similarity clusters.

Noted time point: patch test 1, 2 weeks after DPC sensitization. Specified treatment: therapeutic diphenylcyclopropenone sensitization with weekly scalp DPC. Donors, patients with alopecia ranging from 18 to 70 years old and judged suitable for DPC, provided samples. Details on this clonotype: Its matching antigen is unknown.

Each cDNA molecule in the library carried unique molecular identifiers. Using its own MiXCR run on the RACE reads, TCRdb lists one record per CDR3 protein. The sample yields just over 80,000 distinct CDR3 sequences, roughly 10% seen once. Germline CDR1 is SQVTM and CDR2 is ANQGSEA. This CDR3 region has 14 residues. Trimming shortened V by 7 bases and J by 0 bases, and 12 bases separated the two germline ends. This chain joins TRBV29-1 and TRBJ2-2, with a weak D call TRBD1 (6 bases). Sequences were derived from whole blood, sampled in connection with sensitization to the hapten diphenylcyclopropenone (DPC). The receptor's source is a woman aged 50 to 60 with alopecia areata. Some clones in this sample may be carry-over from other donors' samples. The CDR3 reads CSANRVPNTGELFF. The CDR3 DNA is TGCAGCGCCAACAGGGTACCGAACACCGGGGAGCTGTTTTTT.